Listed here are 15 T cell receptor beta chains from one sample, sequenced in a study of control samples from healthy donors and cancer patients. The repertoire was sequenced with immunoSEQ multiplex PCR; TCRdb's copy has only in-frame clones and lacks some. Among 200,000 to 250,000 clones listed, around 94% were seen once. The sequencing sample was made of blood. The receptors here all came from a man aged 45-65 years in good health.

This clone appeared a few times. The CDR3 region has the DNA TGTGCCAGCAGCTCCCTCGGACAGGGAGGGCCCCAGCATTTT. Translation: CASSSLGQGGPQHF. The chain employs TRBV7-2 and TRBJ1-5, with 8 bases fitting TRBD1. The germline gives CDR1 SGHTA, CDR2 FQGNSA. V gave up 4 bases and J gave up 9 bases; unmatched junction bases: 8. The CDR3 spans 14 residues.

This chain joins TRBV6-1 and TRBJ1-3; D unresolved. The V and J ends lost 1 base and 0 bases respectively, with 13 bases between them. CDR1 is MNHNS, CDR2 SASEGT, per germline. CDR3 length equals 17 residues. The CDR3 loop reads CASSEVPAVLSGNTIYF. The CDR3, as DNA: TGTGCCAGCAGTGAAGTTCCTGCAGTTCTCTCTGGAAACACCATATATTTT.

The V gene is TRBV11-2, the J gene TRBJ2-1; 8 positions agree with TRBD1. Germline V gene lookup returns CDR1 SGHAT and CDR2 FQNNGV. J lost 3 bases, V lost 7 bases, and 5 bases had no gene match. This CDR3 contains 14 residues. Here the CDR3 reads CASNTQGVYNEQFF. The DNA of the CDR3 is TGTGCCAGCAACACACAGGGGGTCTACAATGAGCAGTTCTTC.

This clone appeared once. CDR3 in amino acids: CASSKESCGGPYTDTQYF. The CDR3 nucleotides are TGTGCCAGCAGCAAAGAGAGTTGCGGGGGGCCCTACACAGATACGCAGTATTTT. The J gene is TRBJ2-3, the V gene TRBV21-1; whether TRBD2, the table's D call, matches the DNA was not checked. TRBV21-1 is a documented pseudogene. This CDR3 is built from 18 residues.

This clone appeared once. The J gene is TRBJ1-5, the V gene TRBV27; no reliable D call. There are 16 residues in the CDR3. Looked up from germline, CDR1 is MNHEY and CDR2 is SMNVEV (reference sequence). V was shortened by 6 bases and J by 0 bases, with 15 bases between the two germline ends. The CDR3 spells CASRPSPMDSNQPQHF. CDR3 in DNA: TGTGCCAGCAGGCCGTCCCCCATGGATAGCAATCAGCCCCAGCATTTT.

The chain joins TRBV29-1 to TRBJ1-6, with 8 nucleotides matching TRBD1. The V segment lost 7 bases and the J segment 7 bases; nucleotides outside the gene matches: 6. CDR3 length: 13 residues. The germline gives CDR1 SQVTM, CDR2 ANQGSEA. CDR3 bases: TGCAGCGCCAGGACAGGGCTAAATTCACCCCTCCACTTT. Its translation is CSARTGLNSPLHF. Filled out from reference TRBV29-1 and TRBJ1-6, the complete variable domain reads SAVISQKPSRDICQRGTSLTIQCQVDSQVTMMFWYRQQPGQSLTLIATANQGSEATYESGFVIDKFPISRPNLTFSTLTVSNMSPEDSSIYLCSARTGLNSPLHFGNGTRLTVT.

The chain combines TRBV6-5 with TRBJ1-5, with D tentatively TRBD1 (6 bases). There are 15 residues in the CDR3. The V and J ends lost 8 bases and 2 bases respectively, with 16 bases between them. CDR1 is MNHEY and CDR2 is SVGAGI in the germline V gene. CDR3 sequence (DNA): TGTGCCAGCGGGAGCCATAGACAGGGCAATCAGCCCCAGCATTTT. Translated, it gives CASGSHRQGNQPQHF.

The chain carries TRBV28 and TRBJ2-2; possible D gene TRBD2, 6 bases. Germline CDR1 and CDR2: MDHEN and SYDVKM. This CDR3 has 17 amino acids. The V gene lost 4 bases and the J gene lost 0 bases, with 15 bases spanning the gap. The chain's CDR3 is CASSWPAGGTNTGELFF. Written as DNA, the CDR3 is TGTGCCAGCAGTTGGCCTGCCGGGGGTACGAACACCGGGGAGCTGTTTTTT.

About this clone itself: Additional DNA sequences in this sample encode the identical CDR3. As DNA, the CDR3 is TGTGCCAGCAGCGTACAGGGGGGCACTGAAGCTTTCTTT. Its protein is CASSVQGGTEAFF. V is TRBV9 and J is TRBJ1-1; TRBD1 agrees at 7 bases. The CDR3 sequence is 13 residues long. Trimming took 1 base from V and 4 from J; bases not matched to a gene: 1. Per germline, CDR1 SGDLS and CDR2 YYNGEE.

The chain joins TRBV19 to TRBJ1-5; 8 nucleotides align to TRBD1. V shed 0 bases, J shed 3 bases, and the junction held 7 bases outside the gene matches. The CDR3 contains 17 residues. Germline V gene sequence: CDR1 LNHDA, CDR2 SQIVND (reference sequence). The DNA for the CDR3 is TGTGCCAGTAGTATAGACCGGACAGGGAGGGTCAATCAGCCCCAGCATTTT. This gives the protein CASSIDRTGRVNQPQHF.

The chain couples TRBV30 to TRBJ2-5, with 8 positions matching TRBD2. CDR3 length: 13 amino acids. The V and J ends lost 5 bases and 5 bases, in that order; junction bases with no gene match: 7. Germline V lookup: CDR1 GTSNPN, CDR2 SVGIG (reference sequence). In DNA form, the CDR3 reads TGTGCCTGGCGGGGGGGACGGAAGGAGACCCAGTACTTC. Translating it yields CAWRGGRKETQYF.

The V call is TRBV6-5, the J call TRBJ1-5; perhaps TRBD1 as D (6 bases). This CDR3 spans 14 amino acids. The ends were cut back, 6 bases at V and 3 bases at J, with 12 bases in the middle. Germline lookup yields CDR1 MNHEY and CDR2 SVGAGI. The CDR3 nucleotides read TGTGCCAGCAGCGGGGACAAAACCAATCAGCCCCAGCATTTT. It codes for CASSGDKTNQPQHF.

Concerning this clone itself: One end of the junction varies from germline; a read error may be responsible. The CDR3 sequence: CAWSRGDSRRF. The CDR3 DNA reads TGTGCCTGGAGTAGAGGAGACAGCCGTCGGTTC. This rearrangement joins TRBV30 to TRBJ1-2; D is possibly TRBD1 (5 bases). There are 11 residues in the CDR3. The germline V gene encodes CDR1 GTSNPN and CDR2 SVGIG (reference sequence).

V and J are TRBV5-1 and TRBJ2-1, with a weak D call TRBD1 (6 bases). The CDR3 totals 17 residues. The germline gives CDR1 SGHRS, CDR2 YFSETQ. Between the trimmed V and J ends, which lost 2 bases and 2 bases, there was a span of 17 bases. The CDR3 nucleotides read TGCGCCAGCAGCTTTCTGACAGGCCTAGCCGCCTACAATGAGCAGTTCTTC. Its protein is CASSFLTGLAAYNEQFF.

The chain carries TRBV6-5 and TRBJ2-7; 11 bases map to TRBD2. The CDR3 is 14 amino acids. J lost 3 bases, V lost 4 bases, and 2 bases had no gene match. The germline CDR1 and CDR2 sequences are MNHEY and SVGAGI. CDR3 amino acids: CASSLTSGVYEQYV. The CDR3 DNA reads as TGTGCCAGCAGTTTGACTAGCGGGGTCTACGAGCAGTACGTC.